Presented here are 26 T cell receptor beta chains from one specimen sequenced in a study of response to subunit inactivated influenza vaccine. Each CDR3 protein gets one entry after TCRdb re-called the RT-PCR reads with MiXCR. The sample lists about 310,000 distinct CDR3 sequences, 20% to 25% occurring once. Source: PBMCs from blood, taken less than 22 months after vaccination. These receptors originate from a man between 50 and 75 years old who received an inactivated influenza vaccine.

This clonotype was detected a few times. The rearrangement joins TRBV15 to TRBJ1-6; D gene uncertain. With 0 bases removed from V and 10 bases from J, the gap between germline ends came to 10 bases. Germline assignment: CDR1 LNHNV and CDR2 YYDKDF (reference sequence). This CDR3 is built from 14 residues. The CDR3 reads CATSRDIQRSPLHF. In DNA, the CDR3 is TGTGCCACCAGCAGAGATATACAGCGCTCACCCCTCCACTTT. Full variable domain (missing parts from reference TRBV15 and TRBJ1-6): DAMVIQNPRYQVTQFGKPVTLSCSQTLNHNVMYWYQQKSSQAPKLLFHYYDKDFNNEADTPDNFQSRRPNTSFCFLDIRSPGLGDTAMYLCATSRDIQRSPLHFGNGTRLTVT.

The V and J genes are TRBV6-5 and TRBJ1-6; TRBD1 matches 10 bases. There are 15 residues in the CDR3. J was trimmed by 7 bases and V by 4 bases; bases with no gene match: 4. Germline-derived CDR1 and CDR2 are MNHEY and SVGAGI. The CDR3 reads CASSSTDRGNSPLHF. The CDR3, as DNA: TGTGCCAGCAGTTCCACGGACAGGGGGAATTCACCCCTCCACTTT.

On this clonotype itself: A single base separates this from a much larger clone, so it may be a read error. The genes are TRBV5-1 and TRBJ1-6; no clear D gene. Germline CDR1 SGHRS, CDR2 YFSETQ. The CDR3 consists of 14 residues. The CDR3 spells CASGLSGGRSPLHF. The CDR3 nucleotides read TGCGCCAGCGGCTTGTCGGGTGGACGGTCACCCCTCCACTTT.

This clonotype was counted at least ten times. This rearrangement joins TRBV27 to TRBJ2-4; D perhaps matches TRBD1 (5 bases). The V end lost 0 bases, the J end lost 3 bases, and 9 bases lay between the germline ends. The CDR3 consists of 15 residues. Germline V gene sequence: CDR1 MNHEY, CDR2 SMNVEV (reference sequence). DNA for the CDR3: TGTGCCAGCAGTTTATCAGGGGTGGGCAAAAACATTCAGTACTTC. Protein product: CASSLSGVGKNIQYF.

In its sample, this clonotype was seen once. This rearrangement joins TRBV10-3 to TRBJ1-4; 8 bases agree with TRBD1. The CDR3 extends over 12 amino acids. The ends lost 6 bases at V and 8 bases at J; junction bases unmatched: 2. CDR1 is ENHRY and CDR2 is SYGVKD in the germline V gene. The CDR3 protein is CAISRTGEKLFF. CDR3 DNA sequence: TGTGCCATCAGCCGGACAGGGGAAAAACTGTTTTTT.

The rearrangement uses TRBV18 and TRBJ1-2; 7 positions agree with TRBD1. The CDR3 runs 14 residues. V gave up 5 bases and J gave up 4 bases; unmatched junction bases: 7. Germline V gene data show CDR1 as KGHSH and CDR2 as LQKENI. The DNA of the CDR3 is TGTGCCAGCTCAGACTTACAGGGGACCTATGGCTACACCTTC. This sequence encodes CASSDLQGTYGYTF.

This clonotype turned up a few times. Here the CDR3 DNA reads TGTGCCAGCTCACCGAATGGACCTGTTAATTCACCCCTCCACTTT. Translated, it gives CASSPNGPVNSPLHF. The chain employs TRBV18 and TRBJ1-6; D uncertain. The V gene lost 3 bases and the J gene lost 6 bases, with 12 bases spanning the gap. CDR1 and CDR2 (germline): KGHSH, LQKENI. The CDR3 spans 15 residues.

This clonotype has only a few counts. This rearrangement joins TRBV7-9 to TRBJ1-1; D is unresolved. The germline gives CDR1 SEHNR, CDR2 FQNEAQ (reference sequence). CDR3 length equals 14 residues. The V end was cut by 4 bases, the J end by 1 base, with 10 bases between. The CDR3, as DNA: TGTGCCAGCAGCTCTACAGTAGCGAACACTGAAGCTTTCTTT. Amino acid sequence: CASSSTVANTEAFF.

V and J are TRBV14 and TRBJ2-1; D perhaps matches TRBD1 (6 bases). This CDR3 contains 16 residues. The germline V gene encodes CDR1 SGHDN and CDR2 FVKESK. V lost 5 bases to trimming and J lost 0 bases, with 14 bases between them. CDR3 coding DNA: TGTGCCAGCAGCGTACCGGGACACTTCTCCTACAATGAGCAGTTCTTC. Translating it yields CASSVPGHFSYNEQFF.

The chain carries TRBV10-3 and TRBJ2-2; TRBD1 matches at 11 bases. J was trimmed by 6 bases and V by 0 bases; bases with no gene match: 6. Germline values: CDR1 ENHRY, CDR2 SYGVKD. There are 17 residues in the CDR3. The CDR3 reads CAISESARGQGAGELFF. CDR3 nucleotides: TGTGCCATCAGTGAGTCCGCGAGGGGACAGGGGGCCGGGGAGCTGTTTTTT.

The gene calls are TRBV9 and TRBJ2-2; D gene unclear. Trimming left V 0 bases short and J 4 bases short, with 4 bases between. Germline lookup yields CDR1 SGDLS and CDR2 YYNGEE. The CDR3 runs to 13 residues. CDR3 sequence (DNA): TGTGCCAGCAGCGTAGGGAGCACCGGGGAGCTGTTTTTT. It translates to CASSVGSTGELFF. The whole variable domain, filled in from reference TRBV9 and TRBJ2-2, reads DSGVTQTPKHLITATGQRVTLRCSPRSGDLSVYWYQQSLDQGLQFLIQYYNGEERAKGNILERFSAQQFPDLHSELNLSSLELGDSALYFCASSVGSTGELFFGEGSRLTVL.

This clonotype was seen a few times. The chain uses TRBV7-2 and TRBJ2-1; D call uncertain. In germline, CDR1 is SGHTA, CDR2 FQGNSA. V was trimmed by 4 bases and J by 2 bases, leaving 3 bases between them. The CDR3 totals 12 residues. For the CDR3, the DNA is TGTGCCAGCAGCTCCACCTACAATGAGCAGTTCTTC. It is translated as CASSSTYNEQFF.

The chain uses TRBV5-6 and TRBJ1-6, with D unresolved. Trimming took off 0 bases at V and 7 bases at J, with 8 bases between the two ends. Germline-derived CDR1 and CDR2 are SGHDT and YYEEEE. CDR3 length equals 14 residues. The DNA for the CDR3 is TGTGCCAGCAGCTTGGTTTTCGGGAATTCACCCCTCCACTTT. It specifies CASSLVFGNSPLHF.

This clonotype was seen ten or more times. The V gene is TRBV27, the J gene TRBJ1-5; 9 nucleotides agree with TRBD1. In germline, CDR1 is MNHEY, CDR2 SMNVEV (reference sequence). Losses at the gene ends were 5 bases for V and 1 base for J; bases not matched to a gene: 3. This CDR3 comprises 15 residues. CDR3 in amino acids: CASSPGTGSNQPQHF. Written as DNA, the CDR3 is TGTGCCAGCAGTCCCGGGACAGGGAGCAATCAGCCCCAGCATTTT.

This clonotype showed up many times. The V gene is TRBV7-2, the J gene TRBJ1-1; D is unclear. CDR3 size: 12 residues. The germline V and J ends were trimmed by 4 bases and 11 bases, with 14 bases remaining between them. Germline CDR1 and CDR2: SGHTA and FQGNSA. The CDR3 reads CASSSGWVPAFF. The CDR3 coding sequence is TGTGCCAGCAGCTCGGGTTGGGTTCCCGCTTTCTTT.

The rearrangement links TRBV20-1 to TRBJ2-1, with 11 nucleotides matching TRBD2. Trimming cost V 5 bases and J 7 bases; bases outside gene matches: 7. Germline CDR1 reads DFQATT; CDR2 reads SNEGSKA (reference sequence). This CDR3 spans 14 amino acids. CDR3 nucleotide sequence: TGCAGTGCTTACACTAGCGGGAGAGTTAATGAGCAGTTCTTC. Residues: CSAYTSGRVNEQFF.

V and J are TRBV20-1 and TRBJ2-1; 8 bases match TRBD2. Germline assignment: CDR1 DFQATT and CDR2 SNEGSKA (reference sequence). V lost 0 bases to trimming and J lost 2 bases; unmatched junction nucleotides: 3. This CDR3 has 15 amino acids. The CDR3 DNA sequence: TGCAGTGCTAGAGATCGGGGGGGGCCCTACAATGAGCAGTTCTTC. Protein sequence: CSARDRGGPYNEQFF.

This clonotype was observed many times. The rearrangement joins TRBV5-1 to TRBJ2-7; D assignment may be TRBD1 or TRBD2 (6 bases each). The germline V gene encodes CDR1 SGHRS and CDR2 YFSETQ. V lost 1 base to trimming and J lost 4 bases, with 12 bases between them. This CDR3 comprises 14 residues. The CDR3 DNA reads TGCGCCAGCAGCTTGACCGGGGGCGAATACGAGCAGTACTTC. Translated: CASSLTGGEYEQYF. The entire variable domain, with the rest obtained from reference TRBV5-1 and TRBJ2-7, is as follows: KAGVTQTPRYLIKTRGQQVTLSCSPISGHRSVSWYQQTPGQGLQFLFEYFSETQRNKGNFPGRFSGRQFSNSRSEMNVSTLELGDSALYLCASSLTGGEYEQYFGPGTRLTVT.

The V and J genes are TRBV6-2 or TRBV6-3 and TRBJ2-1; D not resolved. The CDR3 consists of 11 residues. The germline gives CDR1 MNHEY, CDR2 SVGEGT. V was cut by 4 bases and J by 6 bases, with 4 bases left in between. Here the CDR3 reads CASSLINEQFF. CDR3 nucleotides: TGTGCCAGCAGTTTAATCAATGAGCAGTTCTTC.

The chain carries TRBV19 and TRBJ2-7, with TRBD1 matching over 10 bases. Per the germline V gene, CDR1 is LNHDA and CDR2 is SQIVND (reference sequence). The CDR3 is 15 residues long. After removal of 5 bases from V and 5 bases from J, the junction contained 9 bases not matched to a gene. The CDR3 DNA sequence: TGTGCCAGTAGTCTCCGGGACAGGGGATTCAACGAGCAGTACTTC. As protein: CASSLRDRGFNEQYF. Full variable domain (remainder filled in from reference TRBV19 and TRBJ2-7): DGGITQSPKYLFRKEGQNVTLSCEQNLNHDAMYWYRQDPGQGLRLIYYSQIVNDFQKGDIAEGYSVSREKKESFPLTVTSAQKNPTAFYLCASSLRDRGFNEQYFGPGTRLTVT.

V usage is TRBV20-1 and J usage is TRBJ1-5; a weak D match, TRBD1 (5 bases). This CDR3 is 14 amino acids long. V dropped 4 bases and J dropped 9 bases, with 19 bases sitting between them. CDR1 is DFQATT, CDR2 SNEGSKA, per germline (reference sequence). The CDR3 here is CSANMGQDFSPQHF. CDR3 sequence (DNA): TGCAGTGCTAATATGGGGCAGGACTTTTCGCCCCAGCATTTT.

The CDR3 here is CASGHGYTF. As DNA, the CDR3 is TGTGCCAGCGGACATGGCTACACCTTC. The chain is built from TRBV6-1 and TRBJ1-2, with unresolved D. Trimming stripped 8 bases from V and 6 bases from J, with 4 bases between. CDR3 size: 9 residues. From germline, CDR1 is MNHNS and CDR2 SASEGT.

The V and J genes are TRBV5-1 and TRBJ1-1, with D uncertain. The CDR3 consists of 13 residues. The germline V gene has CDR1 SGHRS and CDR2 YFSETQ. With 5 bases removed from V and 1 base from J, the gap between germline ends came to 9 bases. Written as DNA, the CDR3 is TGCGCCAGCAGGGTGTGGGGGAACACTGAAGCTTTCTTT. Encoded protein: CASRVWGNTEAFF.

CDR3 bases: TGCAGTGCTACTCCGGGACTAGGAGCCTACGAGCAGTACTTC. This encodes CSATPGLGAYEQYF. This chain joins TRBV20-1 and TRBJ2-7, with TRBD2 identical over 8 bases. V shed 4 bases and J 2 bases; nucleotides not matched to a gene: 7. The CDR3 totals 14 residues. Germline CDR1 reads DFQATT; CDR2 reads SNEGSKA (reference sequence).

The chain uses TRBV30 and TRBJ2-1, with D maybe TRBD1 (5 bases). The CDR3 extends over 11 amino acids. V was pared by 5 bases and J by 9 bases, with 11 bases between. CDR1 is GTSNPN, CDR2 SVGIG, per germline (reference sequence). The DNA for the CDR3 is TGTGCCTGGGCCAGGGTCGGTGAGCAGTTCTTC. Translating it yields CAWARVGEQFF.

This chain connects TRBV4-3 to TRBJ2-4; D is uncertain. Germline V gene sequence: CDR1 LGHNA, CDR2 YSLEER. V dropped 0 bases and J dropped 5 bases, with 14 bases sitting between them. The CDR3 is 16 residues long. CDR3 residues: CASSQDLGFSENIQYF. CDR3 nucleotide sequence: TGCGCCAGCAGCCAAGATCTGGGGTTTTCCGAAAACATTCAGTACTTC.